The T cell receptor beta chain described here comes from a study of T cells after posttransplantation cyclophosphamide. Points from the study as a whole: Donor-recipient repertoire similarity was low at 1-2 months, rising over year one. Recipient CMV seropositivity and CMV reactivation strongly tracked TRB clonality. Tissue-infiltrating T cells from skin or gut overlapped little with blood T cells.

The method was immunoSEQ multiplex PCR; TCRdb's version includes in-frame clones alone and lacks a portion of them. The sample has 2,500 to 3,500 clones; about 60% are singletons. Busulfan-fludarabine conditioning, marrow transplant, and cyclophosphamide on days +3 and +4 were administered. This clone was seen more than once but under ten times. Its antigen is unknown. CDR3 size: 14 residues. Germline-derived CDR1 and CDR2 are SGHRS and YFSETQ. This TCR was sampled from a male patient aged 55 to 69 who received an allogeneic stem cell transplant from a related donor and was CMV-positive. Some T cells may be transferred from the graft donor. The genes are TRBV5-1 and TRBJ2-5; TRBD2 might be the D (5 bases). The end of the DNA is better explained by TRBJ2-7, so the J call may be wrong. Sequencing used PBMCs, obtained 30 days after allogeneic stem cell transplant with posttransplant cyclophosphamide. As DNA, the CDR3 is TGCGCCAGCAGCTTGGCCGGGAAGCCCTACGAGCAGTACTTC. Its protein is CASSLAGKPYEQYF.